The present TCR beta chain was sequenced within a study of cytomegalovirus exposure and HLA in healthy donors. Each donor was nominally healthy when sampled (though unrecorded immune exposures were likely). PCR primers comprised 60 Vbeta and 13 Jbeta primers. The assay was immunoSEQ multiplex PCR, and TCRdb's table has in-frame clones only and misses some. This sample carries tens of thousands of clones, roughly 76% of them seen once, and the ten largest clones take 12%. For this clone: Its antigen is currently unknown.

General study results and limits: Most subjects had HLA-A and HLA-B alleles reportedly predicted accurately by TCR beta sequences. Cytomegalovirus status was reportedly diagnosed by the classifier with high sensitivity and specificity. Common viral pathogens seemed to be connected with several of the most significant clusters, according to a later analysis.

Per germline, CDR1 SGHTA and CDR2 FQGTGA. Unmatched junction bases numbered 8, after V lost 3 bases and J lost 9 bases. CDR3 length: 15 amino acids. Sequencing input: PBMCs. The chain recombines TRBV7-3 with TRBJ2-1, with 10 bases identical to TRBD1. The sequence was obtained from a male donor in good health and CMV-seropositive. CDR3 loop: CASSLTGGKGGEQFF. CDR3 nucleotide sequence: TGTGCCAGCAGCTTGACAGGGGGCAAGGGTGGTGAGCAGTTCTTC.